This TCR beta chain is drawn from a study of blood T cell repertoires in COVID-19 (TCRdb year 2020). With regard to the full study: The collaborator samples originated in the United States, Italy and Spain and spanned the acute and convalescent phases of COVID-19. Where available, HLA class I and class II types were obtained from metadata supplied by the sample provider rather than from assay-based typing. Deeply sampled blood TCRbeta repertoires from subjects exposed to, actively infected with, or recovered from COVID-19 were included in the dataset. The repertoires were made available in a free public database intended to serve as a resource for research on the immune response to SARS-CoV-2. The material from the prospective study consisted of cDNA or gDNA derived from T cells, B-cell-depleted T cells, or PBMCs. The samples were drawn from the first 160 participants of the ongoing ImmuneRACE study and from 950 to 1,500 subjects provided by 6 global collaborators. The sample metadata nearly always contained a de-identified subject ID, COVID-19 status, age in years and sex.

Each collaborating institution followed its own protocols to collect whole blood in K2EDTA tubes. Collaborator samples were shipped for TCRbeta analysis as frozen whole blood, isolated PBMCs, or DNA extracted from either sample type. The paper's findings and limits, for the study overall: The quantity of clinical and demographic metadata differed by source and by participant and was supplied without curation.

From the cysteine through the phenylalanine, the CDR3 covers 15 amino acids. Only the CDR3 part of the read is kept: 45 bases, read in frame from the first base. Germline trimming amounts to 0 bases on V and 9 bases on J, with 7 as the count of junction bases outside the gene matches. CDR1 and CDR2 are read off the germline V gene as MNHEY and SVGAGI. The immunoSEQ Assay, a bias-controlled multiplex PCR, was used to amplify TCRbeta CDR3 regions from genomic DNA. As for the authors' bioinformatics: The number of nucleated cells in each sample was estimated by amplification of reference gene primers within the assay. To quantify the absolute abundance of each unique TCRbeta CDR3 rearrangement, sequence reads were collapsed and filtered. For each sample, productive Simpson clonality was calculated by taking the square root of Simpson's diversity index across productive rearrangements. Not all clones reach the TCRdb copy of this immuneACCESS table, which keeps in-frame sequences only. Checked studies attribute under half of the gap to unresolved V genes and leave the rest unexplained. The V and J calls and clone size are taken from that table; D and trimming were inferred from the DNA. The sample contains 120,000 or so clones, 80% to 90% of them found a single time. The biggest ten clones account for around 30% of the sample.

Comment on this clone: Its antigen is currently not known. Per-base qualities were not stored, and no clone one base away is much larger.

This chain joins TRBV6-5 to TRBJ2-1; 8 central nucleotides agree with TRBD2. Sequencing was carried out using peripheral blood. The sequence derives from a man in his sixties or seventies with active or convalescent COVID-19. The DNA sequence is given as TGTGCCAGCAGTTACTCCGGGACTAGGGGCGGTGAGCAGTTCTTC. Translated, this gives CASSYSGTRGGEQFF.